The text below deals with one T cell receptor (beta chain). These data are taken from a study of blood T cells in healthy people across ages. The CDR3 is made up of 14 amino acids. CDR1 is SGHTA and CDR2 is FQGTGA in the germline V gene. Germline trimming cut 5 bases from V and 4 bases from J; bases unmatched to any gene: 6. The second PCR ran roughly 7 to 12 cycles with a sample-barcoded 5' primer and J-beta primers. TCRdb fed the 5' RACE reads into MiXCR, producing one record per CDR3 protein. The sample records about a million distinct CDR3 sequences, about 51% being singletons. The TCR comes from an older woman in good health. The chain employs TRBV7-3 and TRBJ2-5; 8 nucleotides line up with TRBD1. The source material was blood. The CDR3 spells CASSEPGGAETQYF. CDR3 bases: TGTGCCAGCAGCGAACCAGGGGGCGCAGAGACCCAGTACTTC.